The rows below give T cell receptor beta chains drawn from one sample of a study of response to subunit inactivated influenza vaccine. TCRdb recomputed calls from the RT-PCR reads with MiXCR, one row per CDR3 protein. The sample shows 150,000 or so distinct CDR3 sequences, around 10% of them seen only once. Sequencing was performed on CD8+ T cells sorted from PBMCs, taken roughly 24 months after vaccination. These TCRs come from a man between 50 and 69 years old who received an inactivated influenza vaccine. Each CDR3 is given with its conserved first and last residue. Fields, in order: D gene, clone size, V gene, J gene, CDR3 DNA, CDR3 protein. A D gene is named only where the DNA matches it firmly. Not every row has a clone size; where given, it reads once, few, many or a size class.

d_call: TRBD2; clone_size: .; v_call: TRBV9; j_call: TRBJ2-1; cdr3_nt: TGTGCCAGCAGCCCCGGTGGACTAGGGCGCTACAATGAGCAGTTCTTC; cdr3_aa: CASSPGGLGRYNEQFF
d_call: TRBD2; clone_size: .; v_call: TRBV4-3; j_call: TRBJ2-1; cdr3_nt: TGCGCCAGCAGCCAAGACGGGACTAGTCTCAATGAGCAGTTCTTC; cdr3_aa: CASSQDGTSLNEQFF
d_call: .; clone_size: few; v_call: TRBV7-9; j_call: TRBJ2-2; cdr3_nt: TGTGCCAGCAGCCCCAGCGTCGGCCTCACCGGGGAGCTGTTTTTT; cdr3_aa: CASSPSVGLTGELFF
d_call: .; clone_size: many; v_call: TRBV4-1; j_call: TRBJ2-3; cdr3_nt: TGCGCCAGCAGCCGTAGCACAGATACGCAGTATTTT; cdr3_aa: CASSRSTDTQYF
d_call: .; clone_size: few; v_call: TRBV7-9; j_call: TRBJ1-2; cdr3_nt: TGTGCCAGCAGCTCTCCTTTTGTTGGCGGGGGCTATGGCTACACCTTC; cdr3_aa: CASSSPFVGGGYGYTF
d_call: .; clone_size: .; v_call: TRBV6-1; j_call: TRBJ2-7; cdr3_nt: TGTGCCAGCAGTGAACAATTCTGGGGGGCCCACGAGCAGTACTTC; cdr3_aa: CASSEQFWGAHEQYF
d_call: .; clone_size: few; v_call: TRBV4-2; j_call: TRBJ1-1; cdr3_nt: TGTGCCAGCAGCCTCGAGACAGCGAGCATAGGGGAAGCTTTCTTT; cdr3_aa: CASSLETASIGEAFF
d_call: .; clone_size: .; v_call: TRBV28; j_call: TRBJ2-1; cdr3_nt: TGTGCCAGCGACCCGGGCCGCTCCTACAATGAGCAGTTCTTC; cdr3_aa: CASDPGRSYNEQFF
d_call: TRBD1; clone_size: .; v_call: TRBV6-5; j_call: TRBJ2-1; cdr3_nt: TGTGCCAGCACCTACTACGGACAGGGGGGCAATGAGCAGTTCTTC; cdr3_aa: CASTYYGQGGNEQFF
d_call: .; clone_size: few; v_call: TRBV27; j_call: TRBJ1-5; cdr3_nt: TGTGCCAGCGGATTTGGCAATCAGCCCCAGCATTTT; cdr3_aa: CASGFGNQPQHF
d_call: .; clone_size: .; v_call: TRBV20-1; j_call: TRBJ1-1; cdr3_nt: TGCAGTGCTAGAGGAGGACAGCGACCGAACACTGAAGCTTTCTTT; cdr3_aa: CSARGGQRPNTEAFF
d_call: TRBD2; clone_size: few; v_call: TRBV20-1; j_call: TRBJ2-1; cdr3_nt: TGCAGGGCCGGGACTAGCGGCCACAATGAGCAGTTCTTC; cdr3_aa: CRAGTSGHNEQFF
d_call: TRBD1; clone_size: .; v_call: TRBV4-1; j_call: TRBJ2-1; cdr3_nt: TGCGCCAGCAGCCGAATGGGACAGGGGGCGACGAATGAGCAGTTCTTC; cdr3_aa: CASSRMGQGATNEQFF
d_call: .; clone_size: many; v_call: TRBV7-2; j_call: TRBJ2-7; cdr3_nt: TGTGCCAGCAGCTTAGGGCGTAGTTTGCGGGACAACTACGAGCAGTACTTC; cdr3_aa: CASSLGRSLRDNYEQYF
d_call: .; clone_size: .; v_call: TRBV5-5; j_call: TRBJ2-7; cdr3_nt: TGTGCCAGCAGCGAGGGAGACTACGAGCAGTACTTC; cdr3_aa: CASSEGDYEQYF
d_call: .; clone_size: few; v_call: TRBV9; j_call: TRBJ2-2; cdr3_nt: TGTGCCAGCAGCGTATCTCTTAGGGAGTTCACCACCGGGGAGCTGTTTTTT; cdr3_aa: CASSVSLREFTTGELFF
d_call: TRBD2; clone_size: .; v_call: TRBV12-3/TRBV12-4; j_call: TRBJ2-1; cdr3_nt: TGTGCCAGCAGTTCTAGCGGGGGGAGCTCCTACAATGAGCAGTTCTTC; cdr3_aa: CASSSSGGSSYNEQFF
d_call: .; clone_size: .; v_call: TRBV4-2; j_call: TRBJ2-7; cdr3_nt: TGTGCCAGCAGTCCCCTTCTGACAGCCCTCGAGCAGTACTTC; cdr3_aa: CASSPLLTALEQYF
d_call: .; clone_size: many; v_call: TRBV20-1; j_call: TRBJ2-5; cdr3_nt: TGCAGTGCTAGAGATGGCGGGGCGCGGTTTGGAGAGACCCAGTACTTC; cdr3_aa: CSARDGGARFGETQYF
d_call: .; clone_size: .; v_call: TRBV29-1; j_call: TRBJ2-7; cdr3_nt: TGCAGCGTTGTCCCCAGGAGCTCCTACGAGCAGTACTTC; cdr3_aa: CSVVPRSSYEQYF
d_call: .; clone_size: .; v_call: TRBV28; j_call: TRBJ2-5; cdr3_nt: TGTGCCAGCAGTTTTGGCAACCAAGAGACCCAGTACTTC; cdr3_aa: CASSFGNQETQYF
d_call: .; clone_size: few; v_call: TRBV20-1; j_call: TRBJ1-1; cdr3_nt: TGCAGTGCTAGTTACAGGGAGTCTGAAGCTTTCTTT; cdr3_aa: CSASYRESEAFF
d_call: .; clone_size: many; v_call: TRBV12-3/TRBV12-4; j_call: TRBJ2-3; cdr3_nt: TGTGCCAGCAGTAATACGGGGGTCACAGATACGCAGTATTTT; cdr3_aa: CASSNTGVTDTQYF
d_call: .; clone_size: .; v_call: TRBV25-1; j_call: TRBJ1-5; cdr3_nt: TGTGCCAGCAGTGAGGGGCGCAATCAGCCCCAGCATTTT; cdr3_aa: CASSEGRNQPQHF
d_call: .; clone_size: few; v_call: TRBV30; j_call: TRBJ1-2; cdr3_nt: TGTGCCTGGACAGGCTTTTATGGCTACACCTTC; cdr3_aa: CAWTGFYGYTF
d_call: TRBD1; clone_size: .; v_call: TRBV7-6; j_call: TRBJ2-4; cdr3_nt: TGTGCCAGCAGCTCGGGTTACGGGACAGGGTTCAACATTCAGTACTTC; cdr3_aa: CASSSGYGTGFNIQYF
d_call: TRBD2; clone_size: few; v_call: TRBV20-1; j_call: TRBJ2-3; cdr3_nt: TGCAGTGCTGCCGGACTAGCGGGGGGGCGCGTAAGCACAGATACGCAGTATTTT; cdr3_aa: CSAAGLAGGRVSTDTQYF
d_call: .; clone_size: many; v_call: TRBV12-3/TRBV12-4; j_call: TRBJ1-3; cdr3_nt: TGTGCCAGCAGTTTAGGGGGCGGCGGAGACACCATATATTTT; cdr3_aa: CASSLGGGGDTIYF
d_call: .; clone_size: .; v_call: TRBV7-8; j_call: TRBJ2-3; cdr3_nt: TGTGCCAGCAGTTCTGGGGGTTACACAGATACGCAGTATTTT; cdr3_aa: CASSSGGYTDTQYF
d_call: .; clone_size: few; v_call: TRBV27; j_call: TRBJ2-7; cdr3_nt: TGTGCCAGCAGATATGGCGGTTCCGGTTACGAGCAGTACTTC; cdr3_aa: CASRYGGSGYEQYF
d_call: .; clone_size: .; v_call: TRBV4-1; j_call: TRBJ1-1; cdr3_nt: TGCGCCAGCAGCCAAGTCTGGGAGACATCGGATAAGAACACTGAAGCTTTCTTT; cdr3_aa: CASSQVWETSDKNTEAFF
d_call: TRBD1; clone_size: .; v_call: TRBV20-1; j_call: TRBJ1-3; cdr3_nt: TGCAGTGCTAGTGGACAGGGCCACGGAAACACCATATATTTT; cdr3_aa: CSASGQGHGNTIYF